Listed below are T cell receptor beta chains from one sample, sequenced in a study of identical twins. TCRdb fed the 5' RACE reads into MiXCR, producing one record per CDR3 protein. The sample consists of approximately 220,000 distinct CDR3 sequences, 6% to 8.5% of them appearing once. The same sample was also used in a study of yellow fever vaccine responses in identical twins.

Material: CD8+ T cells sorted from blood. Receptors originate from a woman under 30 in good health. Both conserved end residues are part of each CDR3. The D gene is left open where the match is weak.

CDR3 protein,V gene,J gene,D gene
CASSLPSPGQGALTVENYNEQFF,TRBV28,TRBJ2-1,TRBD1
CASRQGARDQPQHF,TRBV2,TRBJ1-5,TRBD1
CASSLVGLAYEQYF,TRBV7-9,TRBJ2-7,NA
CSVDWGVGYGYTF,TRBV29-1,TRBJ1-2,NA
CASSSPGGDTGELFF,TRBV18,TRBJ2-2,TRBD1
CASSAMGRGAFNEQFF,TRBV6-1,TRBJ2-1,NA
CASSLGRGDFYEQYF,TRBV7-9,TRBJ2-7,NA
CASSSEQLGTEAFF,TRBV7-7,TRBJ1-1,NA
CASSSLCQGGYGYTF,TRBV21-1,TRBJ1-2,NA
CASSELEWGNIYEQYF,TRBV6-5,TRBJ2-7,NA
CASSYLQGPGADTQYF,TRBV6-5,TRBJ2-3,NA
CASSRGESTEAFF,TRBV12-3/TRBV12-4,TRBJ1-1,NA
CSAKQGPGTTGGYEQYF,TRBV20-1,TRBJ2-7,NA
CASSLAVILGRETDTQYF,TRBV7-6,TRBJ2-3,NA
CASRPYPGELFF,TRBV27,TRBJ2-2,NA
CSVEGRVGTPYNEQFF,TRBV29-1,TRBJ2-1,NA
CASSETSGIYNEQFF,TRBV5-1,TRBJ2-1,TRBD2
CASSYPEGFYNEQFF,TRBV28,TRBJ2-1,NA
CASSPRPYSGPNEQFF,TRBV27,TRBJ2-1,NA
CASSLNWGSYNSPLHF,TRBV27,TRBJ1-6,NA
CAISEPGLAGGPNTGELFF,TRBV10-3,TRBJ2-2,TRBD2
CASSDGGSSGNTDTQYF,TRBV2,TRBJ2-3,NA
CASSSIHPGLLNEQFF,TRBV7-9,TRBJ2-1,NA
CSARRGQFF,TRBV20-1,TRBJ2-1,NA
CASSLKWGGTDTQYF,TRBV7-6,TRBJ2-3,NA
CASSYGGRETQYF,TRBV6-5,TRBJ2-5,NA
CSARDQRSIAVSYNEQFF,TRBV20-1,TRBJ2-1,NA
CASSYPMTLPTNEQFF,TRBV6-2/TRBV6-3,TRBJ2-1,NA
CASSPGQGAEETQYF,TRBV28,TRBJ2-5,TRBD1
CASSQNKGTGDEQYF,TRBV4-2,TRBJ2-7,TRBD1